This T cell receptor (beta chain) was profiled in a study of read filtering for tumor transcriptome and immune sequencing. Broader study findings: Compared with RNA-seq, IR-seq gave much higher clonotype depth and reliability. Approximately 77% of IR-seq clonotypes had a single read, yet these held roughly 3.3% of reads.

In the case of this clonotype: Its antigen is as yet unknown.

Molecular barcoded adaptors covering alpha/delta and beta/gamma chains were used on roughly 400 ng RNA. TCRdb itself ran the reads through MiXCR, one entry per CDR3 protein. The profile shows 75,000 to 95,000 distinct CDR3 sequences, 20% to 25% of them singletons. From germline, CDR1 is SGHRS and CDR2 YFSETQ. The V gene lost 6 bases and the J gene lost 0 bases, with 10 bases spanning the gap. The CDR3 is 13 residues long. The V and J genes are TRBV5-1 and TRBJ2-7, with no clear D. The source is a donor aged 40 or over with multiple myeloma. The sequenced sample consisted of a population of CD138-negative cells sorted from bone marrow. DNA of the CDR3: TGCGCCAGCAATGGAGCGAGCTCCTACGAGCAGTACTTC. Residues: CASNGASSYEQYF.